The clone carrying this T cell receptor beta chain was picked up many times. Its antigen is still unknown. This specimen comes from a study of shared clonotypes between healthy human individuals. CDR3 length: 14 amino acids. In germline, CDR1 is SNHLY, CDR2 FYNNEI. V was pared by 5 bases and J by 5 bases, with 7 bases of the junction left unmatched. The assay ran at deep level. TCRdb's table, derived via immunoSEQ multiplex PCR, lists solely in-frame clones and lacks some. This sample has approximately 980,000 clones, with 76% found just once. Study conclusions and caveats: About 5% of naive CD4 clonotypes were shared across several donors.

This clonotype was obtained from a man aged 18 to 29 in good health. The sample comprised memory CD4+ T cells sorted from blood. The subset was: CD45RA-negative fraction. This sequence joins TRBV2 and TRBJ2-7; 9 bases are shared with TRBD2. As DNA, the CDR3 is TGTGCCAGCAGTCCCCTGCGGGAGGGCCACGAGCAGTACTTC. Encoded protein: CASSPLREGHEQYF.